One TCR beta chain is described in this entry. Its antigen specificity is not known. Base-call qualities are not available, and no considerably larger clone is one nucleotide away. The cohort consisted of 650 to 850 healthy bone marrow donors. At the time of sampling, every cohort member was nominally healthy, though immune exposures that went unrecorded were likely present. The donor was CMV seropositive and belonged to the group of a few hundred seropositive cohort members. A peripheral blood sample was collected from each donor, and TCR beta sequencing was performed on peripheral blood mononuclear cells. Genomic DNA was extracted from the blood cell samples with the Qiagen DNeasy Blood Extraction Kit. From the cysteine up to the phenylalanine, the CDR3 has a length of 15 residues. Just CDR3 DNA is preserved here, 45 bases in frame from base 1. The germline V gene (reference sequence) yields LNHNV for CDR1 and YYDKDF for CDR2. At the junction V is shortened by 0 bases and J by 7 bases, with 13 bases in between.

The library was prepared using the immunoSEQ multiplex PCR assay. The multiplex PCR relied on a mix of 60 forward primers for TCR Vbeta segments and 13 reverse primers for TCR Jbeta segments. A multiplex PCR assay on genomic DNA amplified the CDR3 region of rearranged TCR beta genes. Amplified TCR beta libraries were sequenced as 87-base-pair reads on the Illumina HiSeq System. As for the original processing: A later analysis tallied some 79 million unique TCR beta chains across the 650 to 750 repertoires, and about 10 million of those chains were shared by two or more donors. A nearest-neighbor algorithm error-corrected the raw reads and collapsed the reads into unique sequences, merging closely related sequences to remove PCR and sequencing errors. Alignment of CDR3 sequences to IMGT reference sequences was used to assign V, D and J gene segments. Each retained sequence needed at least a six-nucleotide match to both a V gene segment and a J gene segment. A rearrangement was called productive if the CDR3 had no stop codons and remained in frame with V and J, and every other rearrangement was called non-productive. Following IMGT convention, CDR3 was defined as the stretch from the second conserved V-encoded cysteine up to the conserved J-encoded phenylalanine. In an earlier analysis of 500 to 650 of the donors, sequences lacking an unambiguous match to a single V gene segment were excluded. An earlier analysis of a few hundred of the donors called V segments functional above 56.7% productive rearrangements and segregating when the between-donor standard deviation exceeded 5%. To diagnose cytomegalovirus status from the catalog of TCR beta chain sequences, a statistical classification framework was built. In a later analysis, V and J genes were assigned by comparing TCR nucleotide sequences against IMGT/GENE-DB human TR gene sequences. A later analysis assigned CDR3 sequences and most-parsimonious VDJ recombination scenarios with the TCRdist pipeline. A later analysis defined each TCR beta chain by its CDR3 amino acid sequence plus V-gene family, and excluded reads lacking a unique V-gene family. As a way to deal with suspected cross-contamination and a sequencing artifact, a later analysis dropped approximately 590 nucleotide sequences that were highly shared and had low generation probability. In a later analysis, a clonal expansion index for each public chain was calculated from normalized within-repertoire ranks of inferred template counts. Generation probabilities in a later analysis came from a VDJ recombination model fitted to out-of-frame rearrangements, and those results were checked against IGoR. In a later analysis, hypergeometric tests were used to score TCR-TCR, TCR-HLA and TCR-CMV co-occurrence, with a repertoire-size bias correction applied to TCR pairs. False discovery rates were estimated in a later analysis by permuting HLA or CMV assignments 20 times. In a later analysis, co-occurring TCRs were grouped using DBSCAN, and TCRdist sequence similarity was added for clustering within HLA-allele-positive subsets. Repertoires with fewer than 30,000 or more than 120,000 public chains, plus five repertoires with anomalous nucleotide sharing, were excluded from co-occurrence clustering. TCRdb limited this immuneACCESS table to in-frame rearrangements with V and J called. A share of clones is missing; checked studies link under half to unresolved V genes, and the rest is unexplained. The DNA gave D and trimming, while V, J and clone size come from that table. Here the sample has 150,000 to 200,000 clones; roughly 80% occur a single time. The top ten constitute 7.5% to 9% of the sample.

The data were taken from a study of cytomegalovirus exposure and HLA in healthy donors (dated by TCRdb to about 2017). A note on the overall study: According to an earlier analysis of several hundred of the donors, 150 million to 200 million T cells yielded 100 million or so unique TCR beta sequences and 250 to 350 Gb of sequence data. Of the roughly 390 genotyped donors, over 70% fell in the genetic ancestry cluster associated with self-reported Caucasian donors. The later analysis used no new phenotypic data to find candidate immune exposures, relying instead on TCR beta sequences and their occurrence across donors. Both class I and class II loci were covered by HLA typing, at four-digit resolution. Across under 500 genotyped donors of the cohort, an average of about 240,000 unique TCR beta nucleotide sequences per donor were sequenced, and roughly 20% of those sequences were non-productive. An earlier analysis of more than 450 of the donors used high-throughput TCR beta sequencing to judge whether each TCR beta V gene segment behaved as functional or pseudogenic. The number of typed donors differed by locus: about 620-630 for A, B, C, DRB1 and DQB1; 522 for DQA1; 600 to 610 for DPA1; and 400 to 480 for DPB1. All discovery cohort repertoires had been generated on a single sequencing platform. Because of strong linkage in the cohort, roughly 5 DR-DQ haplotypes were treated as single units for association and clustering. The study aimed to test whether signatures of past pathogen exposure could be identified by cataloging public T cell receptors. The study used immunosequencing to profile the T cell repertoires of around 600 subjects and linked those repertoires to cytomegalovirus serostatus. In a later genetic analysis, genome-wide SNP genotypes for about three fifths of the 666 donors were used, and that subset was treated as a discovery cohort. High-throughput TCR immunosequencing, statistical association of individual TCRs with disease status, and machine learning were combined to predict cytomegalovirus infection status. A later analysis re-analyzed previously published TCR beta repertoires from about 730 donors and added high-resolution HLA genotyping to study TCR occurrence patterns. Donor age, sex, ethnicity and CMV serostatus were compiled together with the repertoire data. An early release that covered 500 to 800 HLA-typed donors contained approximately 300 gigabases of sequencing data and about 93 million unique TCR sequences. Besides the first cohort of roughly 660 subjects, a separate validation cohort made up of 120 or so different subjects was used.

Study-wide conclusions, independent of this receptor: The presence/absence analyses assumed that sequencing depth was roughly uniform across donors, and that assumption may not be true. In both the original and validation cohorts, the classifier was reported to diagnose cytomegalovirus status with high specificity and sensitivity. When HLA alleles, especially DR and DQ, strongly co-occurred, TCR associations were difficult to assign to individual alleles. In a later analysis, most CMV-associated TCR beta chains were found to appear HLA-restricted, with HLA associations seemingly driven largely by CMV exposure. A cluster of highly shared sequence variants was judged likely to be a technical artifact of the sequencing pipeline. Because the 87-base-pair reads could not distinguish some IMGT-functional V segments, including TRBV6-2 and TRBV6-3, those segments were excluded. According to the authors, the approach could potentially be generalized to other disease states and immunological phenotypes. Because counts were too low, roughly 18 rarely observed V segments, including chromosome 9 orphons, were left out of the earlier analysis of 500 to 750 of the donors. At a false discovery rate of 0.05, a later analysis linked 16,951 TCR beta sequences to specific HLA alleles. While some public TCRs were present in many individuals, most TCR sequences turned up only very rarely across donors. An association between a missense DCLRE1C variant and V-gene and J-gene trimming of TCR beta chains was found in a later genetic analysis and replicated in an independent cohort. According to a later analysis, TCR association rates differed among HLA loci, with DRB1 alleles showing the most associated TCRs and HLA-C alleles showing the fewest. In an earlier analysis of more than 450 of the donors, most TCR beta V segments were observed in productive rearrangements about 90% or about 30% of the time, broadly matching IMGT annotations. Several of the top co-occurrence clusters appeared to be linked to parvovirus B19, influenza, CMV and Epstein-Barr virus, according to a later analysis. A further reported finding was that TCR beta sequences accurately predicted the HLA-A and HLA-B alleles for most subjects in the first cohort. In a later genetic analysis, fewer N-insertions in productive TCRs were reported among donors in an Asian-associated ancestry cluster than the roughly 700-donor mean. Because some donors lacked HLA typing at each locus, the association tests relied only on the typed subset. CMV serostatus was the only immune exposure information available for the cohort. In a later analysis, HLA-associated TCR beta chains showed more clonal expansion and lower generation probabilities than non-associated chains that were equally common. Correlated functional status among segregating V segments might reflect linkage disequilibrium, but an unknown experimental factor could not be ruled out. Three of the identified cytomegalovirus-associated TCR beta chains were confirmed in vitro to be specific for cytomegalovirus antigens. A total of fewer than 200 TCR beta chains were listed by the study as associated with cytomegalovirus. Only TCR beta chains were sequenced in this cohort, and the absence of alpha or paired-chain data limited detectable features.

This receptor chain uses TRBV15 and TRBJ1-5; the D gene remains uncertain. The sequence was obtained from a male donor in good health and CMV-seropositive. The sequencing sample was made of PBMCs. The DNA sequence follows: TGTGCCACCAGCAGAGAGACGGGCCGGGGACAGCCCCAGCATTTT. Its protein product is CATSRETGRGQPQHF. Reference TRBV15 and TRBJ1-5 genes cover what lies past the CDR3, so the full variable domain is DAMVIQNPRYQVTQFGKPVTLSCSQTLNHNVMYWYQQKSSQAPKLLFHYYDKDFNNEADTPDNFQSRRPNTSFCFLDIRSPGLGDTAMYLCATSRETGRGQPQHFGDGTRLSIL.